Below, 6 T cell receptor beta chains from the same sample are listed, as sequenced in a study of cytomegalovirus exposure and HLA in healthy donors. Vbeta (60) and Jbeta (13) primers were used in the PCR. Clones were sequenced by immunoSEQ multiplex PCR, and TCRdb holds only the in-frame ones, with some missing. The data hold 150,000 to 200,000 clones, with roughly 80% observed a single time. Sequenced sample: PBMCs. The receptors here all came from a male donor in good health and CMV-seronegative.

This chain uses TRBV10-1 with TRBJ1-5; 7 bases agree with TRBD1. The CDR3 sequence is 13 residues long. Losses at the gene ends were 6 bases for V and 6 bases for J; bases not matched to a gene: 5. Per germline, CDR1 WNHNN and CDR2 SYGVQD (reference sequence). The CDR3 region has the DNA TGCGCCAGCAGCCAGGGGGTGGGTCAGCCCCAGCATTTT. Its protein is CASSQGVGQPQHF.

V usage is TRBV4-1 and J usage is TRBJ1-5, with D perhaps TRBD1 (5 bases). CDR3 length equals 15 residues. Trimming pared 0 bases from V and 4 bases from J, leaving 10 bases between. The V gene's germline CDR1 is MGHRA and CDR2 YSYEKL. The CDR3 protein is CASSQERRVNQPQHF. CDR3 bases: TGCGCCAGCAGCCAAGAACGCAGGGTTAATCAGCCCCAGCATTTT.

CDR3 DNA: TGTGCCAGTAGTATCACCTCCCTCGGTGTGGGACAGGGGATGGTAGGCTACACCTTC. It encodes CASSITSLGVGQGMVGYTF. J is TRBJ1-2 and V is TRBV19, with 10 positions matching TRBD1. Losses at the gene ends were 3 bases for V and 8 bases for J; bases not matched to a gene: 21. The CDR3 totals 19 residues. The germline CDR1 and CDR2 sequences are LNHDA and SQIVND (reference sequence).

This clone was observed a handful of times. The sample carries other DNA sequences with the same CDR3. The CDR3 DNA reads as TGTGCCAGCAGACCAGGGCCGCACACTGAAGCTTTCTTT. It yields the protein CASRPGPHTEAFF. This chain connects TRBV6-5 to TRBJ1-1; D possibly corresponds to TRBD1 (5 bases). The germline V and J ends were trimmed by 6 bases and 3 bases, with 11 bases remaining between them. The germline CDR1 and CDR2 sequences are MNHEY and SVGAGI. This CDR3 spans 13 amino acids.

This sequence joins TRBV18 and TRBJ2-5; unclear D gene. Looked up from germline, CDR1 is KGHSH and CDR2 is LQKENI. V shed 1 base and J shed 1 base, with 10 bases lying between them. This CDR3 spans 15 amino acids. The CDR3 is CASSPRTGFQETQYF. The CDR3 DNA sequence: TGTGCCAGCTCACCACGAACCGGGTTCCAAGAGACCCAGTACTTC.

The chain uses TRBV15 and TRBJ1-3, with D unresolved. CDR3 length: 15 amino acids. V lost 8 bases, J lost 3 bases, and 17 bases lay in between. Germline lookup yields CDR1 LNHNV and CDR2 YYDKDF (reference sequence). The chain's CDR3 is CATAVGRFSGNTIYF. CDR3 DNA: TGTGCCACCGCAGTTGGCAGGTTCAGTGGAAACACCATATATTTT.